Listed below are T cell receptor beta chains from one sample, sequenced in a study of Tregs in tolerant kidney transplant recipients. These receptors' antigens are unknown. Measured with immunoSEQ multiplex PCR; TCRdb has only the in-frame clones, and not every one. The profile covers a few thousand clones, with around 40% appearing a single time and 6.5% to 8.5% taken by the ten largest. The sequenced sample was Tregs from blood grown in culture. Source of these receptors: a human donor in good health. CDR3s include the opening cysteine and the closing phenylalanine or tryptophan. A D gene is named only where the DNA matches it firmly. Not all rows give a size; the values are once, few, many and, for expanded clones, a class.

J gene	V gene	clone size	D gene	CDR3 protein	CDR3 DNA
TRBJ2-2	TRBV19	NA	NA	CASTPTTTTGTGELFF	TGTGCCAGTACCCCCACTACTACCACGGGCACCGGGGAGCTGTTTTTT
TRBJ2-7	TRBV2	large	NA	CASGAYAPGKQYF	TGTGCCAGCGGGGCTTATGCCCCGGGAAAGCAGTACTTC
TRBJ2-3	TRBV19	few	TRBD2	CASSMLAGRGAGTDTQYF	TGTGCCAGTAGTATGCTAGCGGGTCGGGGGGCGGGCACAGATACGCAGTATTTT
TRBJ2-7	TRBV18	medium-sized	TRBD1	CASSFSTGTGAYEQYF	TGTGCCAGCTCATTTTCTACCGGGACAGGGGCCTACGAGCAGTACTTC
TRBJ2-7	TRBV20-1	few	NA	CSARGRVEQYF	TGCAGTGCTAGGGGGCGGGTCGAGCAGTACTTC
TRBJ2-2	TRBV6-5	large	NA	CASSRTPNTGELFF	TGTGCCAGCAGTAGGACGCCGAACACCGGGGAGCTGTTTTTT
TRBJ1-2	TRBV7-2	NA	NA	CASSLVIVQVYGYTF	TGTGCCAGCAGCTTAGTAATAGTACAGGTTTATGGCTACACCTTC
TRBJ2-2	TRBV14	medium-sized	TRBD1	CASSQDLSPGGRELFF	TGTGCCAGCAGCCAAGATCTATCCCCAGGGGGTAGGGAGCTGTTTTTT
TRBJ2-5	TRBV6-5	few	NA	CASSRTGRPGETQYF	TGTGCCAGCAGTCGTACCGGAAGACCGGGGGAGACCCAGTACTTC
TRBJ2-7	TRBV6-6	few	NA	CASRTPGALYEQYF	TGTGCCAGCAGGACCCCTGGGGCCCTCTACGAGCAGTACTTC
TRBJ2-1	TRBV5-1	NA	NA	CASSRRPGAPRSSYNEQFF	TGCGCCAGCAGTCGTCGTCCAGGTGCCCCCAGGAGCTCCTACAATGAGCAGTTCTTC
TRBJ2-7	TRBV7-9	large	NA	CASSNSAGGEQYF	TGTGCCAGCAGCAACAGTGCGGGTGGTGAGCAGTACTTC
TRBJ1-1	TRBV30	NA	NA	CAWSPRLRRAEAFF	TGTGCCTGGAGTCCCCGACTGCGTAGGGCTGAAGCTTTCTTT
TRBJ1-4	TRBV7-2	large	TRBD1	CASSPETGAYEKLFF	TGTGCCAGCAGCCCTGAGACAGGGGCGTATGAAAAACTGTTTTTT
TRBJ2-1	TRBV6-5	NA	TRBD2	CATTGTRGHNEQFF	TGTGCCACCACGGGGACTAGGGGCCACAATGAGCAGTTCTTC
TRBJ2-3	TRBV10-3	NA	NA	CAISESTKRLAHTQYF	TGTGCCATCAGTGAGTCGACCAAACGGCTAGCGCATACGCAGTATTTT
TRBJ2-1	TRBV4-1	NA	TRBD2	CASSQDSPRLAGVRNEQFF	TGCGCCAGCAGCCAAGATAGCCCCCGACTAGCGGGAGTGAGGAATGAGCAGTTCTTC
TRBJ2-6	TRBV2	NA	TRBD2	CASRREGSGANVLTF	TGTGCCAGCAGGAGGGAGGGGTCTGGGGCCAACGTCCTGACTTTC
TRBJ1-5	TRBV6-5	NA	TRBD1	CASSLTGGPVVPQHF	TGTGCCAGCAGCCTGACAGGGGGTCCCGTTGTGCCCCAGCATTTT
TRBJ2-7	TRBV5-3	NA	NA	CARNGKWAHEQYF	TGTGCCAGAAATGGGAAGTGGGCCCACGAGCAGTACTTC
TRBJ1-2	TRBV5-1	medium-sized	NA	CASSPRTWNYGYTF	TGCGCCAGCAGCCCGCGGACATGGAACTATGGCTACACCTTC
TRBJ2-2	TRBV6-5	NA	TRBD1	CASRRQGARPGELFF	TGTGCCAGCAGGCGACAGGGGGCGCGTCCCGGGGAGCTGTTTTTT
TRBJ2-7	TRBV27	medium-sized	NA	CASSFHGRYYEQYF	TGTGCCAGCAGTTTCCATGGACGCTACTACGAGCAGTACTTC
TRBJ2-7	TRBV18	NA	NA	CASSPTRGIKTSSYEQYF	TGTGCCAGCTCACCCACCAGGGGTATCAAAACCAGCTCCTACGAGCAGTACTTC
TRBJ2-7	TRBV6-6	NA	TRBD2	CASSLLGRGSYEQYF	TGTGCCAGCAGTCTCCTGGGGAGGGGCTCCTACGAGCAGTACTTC
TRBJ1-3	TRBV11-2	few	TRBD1	CASSASLGQGRISGNTIYF	TGTGCCAGCAGCGCCAGCCTAGGACAGGGGCGAATCTCTGGAAACACCATATATTTT
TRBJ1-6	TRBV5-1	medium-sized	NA	CASSPNWPSPLHF	TGCGCCAGCAGCCCAAATTGGCCCTCACCCCTCCACTTT
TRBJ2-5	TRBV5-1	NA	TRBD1	CASSLPGGRETQYF	TGCGCCAGCAGCTTGCCAGGGGGACGGGAGACCCAGTACTTC
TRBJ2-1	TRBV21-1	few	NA	CASSKLAGASNEQFF	TGTGCCAGCAGCAAATTAGCGGGAGCATCTAATGAGCAGTTCTTC
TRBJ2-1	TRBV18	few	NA	CASSPRQGGSSYNEQFF	TGTGCCAGCTCACCACGGCAGGGCGGGTCCTCCTACAATGAGCAGTTCTTC
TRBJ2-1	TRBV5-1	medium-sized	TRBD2	CASSLELAGGNEQFF	TGCGCCAGCAGCTTAGAACTAGCGGGGGGAAATGAGCAGTTCTTC
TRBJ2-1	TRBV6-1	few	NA	CASRRNNEQFF	TGTGCCAGCAGGCGAAACAATGAGCAGTTCTTC
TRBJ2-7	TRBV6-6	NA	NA	CASSQGGAYEQYF	TGTGCCAGCAGTCAGGGTGGGGCCTACGAGCAGTACTTC
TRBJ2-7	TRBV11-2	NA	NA	CASSFRGPEQYF	TGTGCCAGCAGCTTCAGGGGCCCCGAGCAGTACTTC
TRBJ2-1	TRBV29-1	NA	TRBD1	CSVEGGTVNEQFF	TGCAGCGTTGAAGGTGGGACAGTAAATGAGCAGTTCTTC
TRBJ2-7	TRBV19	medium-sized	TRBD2	CASSISLAGASYEQYF	TGTGCCAGTAGTATCTCTCTAGCGGGTGCCTCCTACGAGCAGTACTTC
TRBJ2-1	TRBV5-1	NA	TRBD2	CASSLGAGVTWNEQFF	TGCGCCAGCAGCTTGGGTGCGGGAGTCACGTGGAATGAGCAGTTCTTC
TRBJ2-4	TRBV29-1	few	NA	CSVEGRGENIQYF	TGCAGCGTTGAAGGCAGGGGGGAAAACATTCAGTACTTC
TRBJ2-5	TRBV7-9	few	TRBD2	CASSPTSGGWETQYF	TGTGCCAGCAGCCCCACGAGCGGGGGGTGGGAGACCCAGTACTTC
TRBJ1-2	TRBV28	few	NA	CASSFPPPKTEYGYTF	TGTGCCAGCAGTTTCCCCCCTCCGAAAACAGAATATGGCTACACCTTC
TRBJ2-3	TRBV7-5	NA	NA	CASSVGLAGPDTQYF	TGTGCCAGCAGCGTTGGACTAGCGGGACCCGATACGCAGTATTTT
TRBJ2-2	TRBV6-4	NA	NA	CASSRTPNTGELFF	TGTGCCAGCAGTAGGACGCCGAACACCGGGGAGCTGTTTTTT
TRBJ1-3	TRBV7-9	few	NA	CASSFGGNTIYF	TGTGCCAGCAGCTTCGGAGGAAACACCATATATTTT
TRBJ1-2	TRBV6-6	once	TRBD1	CASSPGQGIRGYTF	TGTGCCAGCAGCCCGGGACAGGGGATTCGGGGCTACACCTTC
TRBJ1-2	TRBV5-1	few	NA	CASSPDRNYGYTF	TGCGCCAGCAGCCCGGACAGAAACTATGGCTACACCTTC